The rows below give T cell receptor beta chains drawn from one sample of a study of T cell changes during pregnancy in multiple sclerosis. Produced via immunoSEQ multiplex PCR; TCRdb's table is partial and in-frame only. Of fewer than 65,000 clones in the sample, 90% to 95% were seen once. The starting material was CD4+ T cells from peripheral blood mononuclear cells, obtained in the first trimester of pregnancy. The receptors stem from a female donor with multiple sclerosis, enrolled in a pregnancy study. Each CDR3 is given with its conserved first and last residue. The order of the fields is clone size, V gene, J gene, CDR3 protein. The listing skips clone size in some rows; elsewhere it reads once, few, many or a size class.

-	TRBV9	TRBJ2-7	CASSVGNRVYEQYF
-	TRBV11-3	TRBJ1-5	CASSVRGRVGQPQHF
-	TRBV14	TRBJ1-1	CASSHRQGWTEAFF
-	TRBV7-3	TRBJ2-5	CASSLSGGSRETQYF
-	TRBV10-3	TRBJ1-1	CAISPGQGGNTEAFF
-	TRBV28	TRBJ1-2	CASSPDSAYGYTF
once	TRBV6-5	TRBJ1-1	CASSYLTAMNTEAFF
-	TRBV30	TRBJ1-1	CAWSRGMEAFF
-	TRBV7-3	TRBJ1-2	CASSLGVAGGNGYTF
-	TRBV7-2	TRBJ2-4	CASSRGQGVTKNIQYF
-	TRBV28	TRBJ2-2	CASRRPGGGGTGELFF
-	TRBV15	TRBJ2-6	CATSMVGPGANVLTF
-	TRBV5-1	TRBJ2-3	CASSLRGLTDTQYF
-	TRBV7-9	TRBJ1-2	CASSFNLPPGSHTF
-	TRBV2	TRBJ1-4	CASTWHSGEKLFF
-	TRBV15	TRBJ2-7	CATSRAGSPTPYEQYF
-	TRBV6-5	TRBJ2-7	CASRRRGYEQYF
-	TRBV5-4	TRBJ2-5	CASSLLALETQYF
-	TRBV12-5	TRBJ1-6	CASGGVQGASYNSPLHF
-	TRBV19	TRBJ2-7	CASTQRGSRSYEQYF
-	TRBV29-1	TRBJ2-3	CSVIQASGPRPDTQYF
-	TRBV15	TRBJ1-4	CATSRDWSPGQSLPATNEKLFF
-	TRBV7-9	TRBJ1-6	CASSPQGVSYNSPLHF
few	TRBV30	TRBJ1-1	CAWITGVNTEAFF